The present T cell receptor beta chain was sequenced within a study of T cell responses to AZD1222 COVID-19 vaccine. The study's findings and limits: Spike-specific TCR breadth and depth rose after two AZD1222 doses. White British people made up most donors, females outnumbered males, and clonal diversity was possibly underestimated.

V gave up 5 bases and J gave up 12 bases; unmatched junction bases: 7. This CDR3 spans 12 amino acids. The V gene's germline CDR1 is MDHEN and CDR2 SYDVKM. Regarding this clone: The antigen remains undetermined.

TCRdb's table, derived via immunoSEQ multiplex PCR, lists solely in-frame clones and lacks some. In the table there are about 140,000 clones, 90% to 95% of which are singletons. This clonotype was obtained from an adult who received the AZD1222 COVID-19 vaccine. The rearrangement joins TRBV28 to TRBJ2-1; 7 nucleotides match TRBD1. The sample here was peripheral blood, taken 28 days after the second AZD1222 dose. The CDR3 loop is CASSIRQGAQFF. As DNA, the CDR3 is TGTGCCAGCAGTATCCGACAGGGCGCGCAGTTCTTC.